This passage covers 11 T cell receptor beta chains from one sample sequenced in a study of T-cell memory formation after mild COVID-19. TCRdb reprocessed the 5' RACE reads via MiXCR and lists one record per CDR3 protein. The profile covers 170,000 or so distinct CDR3 sequences, with 20% to 25% appearing a single time and approximately 22% taken by the ten largest. Sequencing used PBMCs or a T cell subset sorted from them (not recorded which). These TCRs come from an adult woman who had mild COVID-19 (a few samples of this study predate the infection). Cell type and time point are not known.

This chain uses TRBV27 with TRBJ1-1; D unresolved. Germline V gives CDR1 MNHEY, CDR2 SMNVEV (reference sequence). CDR3 length equals 14 residues. V lost 6 bases, J lost 2 bases, and 13 bases lay in between. This CDR3 is CASSALGPNTEAFF. The DNA for the CDR3 is TGTGCCAGCAGCGCCCTTGGGCCAAACACTGAAGCTTTCTTT.

A few counts support this clonotype. This sequence joins TRBV4-1 and TRBJ1-1; D remains unclear. Germline lookup yields CDR1 MGHRA and CDR2 YSYEKL. This CDR3 region has 13 residues. V was pared by 1 base and J by 4 bases, with 7 bases between. CDR3 in amino acids: CASSQVDGTEAFF. CDR3 in DNA: TGCGCCAGCAGCCAAGTGGACGGCACTGAAGCTTTCTTT.

This clonotype has just a few counts. The chain joins TRBV10-3 to TRBJ2-7; D not certain. Trimming removed 0 bases at V and 3 bases at J, with 12 bases between. This CDR3 is 15 amino acids long. Germline V CDR1 and CDR2: ENHRY, SYGVKD. CDR3 DNA sequence: TGTGCCATCAGTGAGTCTCGGCCCGGCCGCTACGAGCAGTACTTC. Amino acids: CAISESRPGRYEQYF.

This clonotype was seen repeatedly, ten times or more. The chain joins TRBV15 to TRBJ2-1; 8 nucleotides align to TRBD1. The CDR3 has 12 amino acids. V gave up 1 base and J gave up 12 bases; unmatched junction bases: 2. Germline V CDR1 and CDR2: LNHNV, YYDKDF (reference sequence). CDR3 amino acids: CATSRGGQGQFF. CDR3 DNA: TGTGCCACCAGCAGAGGTGGACAGGGGCAGTTCTTC.

The rearrangement links TRBV20-1 to TRBJ1-2; possible D gene TRBD1, 6 bases. This CDR3 comprises 12 residues. V lost 6 bases to trimming and J lost 5 bases, with 13 bases between them. The V gene's germline CDR1 is DFQATT and CDR2 SNEGSKA (reference sequence). CDR3 nucleotides: TGCAGTGCCAAACAGGGATGGTATGGCTACACCTTC. Encoded protein: CSAKQGWYGYTF.

This clonotype was detected a few times. Compared with germline, one end of the junction differs, possibly owing to a read error. The chain links TRBV7-2 to TRBJ2-3, with TRBD2 matching 8 bases. CDR1 SGHTA and CDR2 FQGNSA come from the germline V gene. The CDR3 is 16 amino acids. The DNA of the CDR3 is TGTGCCAGCAGCCCTATAGCGGGACTCAGCACATATACGCAGTATTTT. Translating gives CASSPIAGLSTYTQYF.

Only a few counts were recorded for this clonotype. The V call is TRBV5-5, the J call TRBJ2-1; TRBD2 matches at 10 bases. CDR1 and CDR2 (germline): SGHKS, YYEKEE (reference sequence). V trimming: 5 bases; J trimming: 7 bases; junction bases outside the gene matches: 9. The CDR3 loop spans 15 amino acids. The CDR3 reads CASRPPSGGANEQFF. DNA for the CDR3: TGTGCCAGCAGGCCTCCCAGCGGGGGGGCAAATGAGCAGTTCTTC.

In this sample, this clonotype turned up a few times. This chain connects TRBV29-1 to TRBJ2-3; D gene unclear. In germline, CDR1 is SQVTM, CDR2 ANQGSEA. This CDR3 has 18 residues. Trimming removed 2 bases at V and 4 bases at J, with 25 bases between. The CDR3 DNA reads as TGCAGCGTTGAAAAGCCTATGGGATACACTCTCGACCCAGATACGCAGTATTTT. This sequence encodes CSVEKPMGYTLDPDTQYF.

The chain has TRBV7-9 and TRBJ1-1, with a tentative D call TRBD1 (6 bases). Germline V CDR1 and CDR2: SEHNR, FQNEAQ (reference sequence). The CDR3 has 14 residues. Trimming stripped 6 bases from V and 3 bases from J, with 14 bases between. The CDR3 bases are TGTGCCAGCAGATCCTGGGGGGCGGACACTGAAGCTTTCTTT. Its protein is CASRSWGADTEAFF. The entire variable domain, with the rest obtained from reference TRBV7-9 and TRBJ1-1, is as follows: DTGVSQNPRHKITKRGQNVTFRCDPISEHNRLYWYRQTLGQGPEFLTYFQNEAQLEKSRLLSDRFSAERPKGSFSTLEIQRTEQGDSAMYLCASRSWGADTEAFFGQGTRLTVV.

This clonotype was detected only a few times. The genes are TRBV5-6 and TRBJ2-3; D assignment may be TRBD1 or TRBD2 (5 bases each). Trimming removed 6 bases at V and 2 bases at J, with 16 bases between. CDR1 and CDR2 from the germline V gene are SGHDT and YYEEEE. The CDR3 totals 15 residues. The CDR3 bases are TGTGCCAGCAATTACGGGACCCCTGCCACAGATACGCAGTATTTT. It translates to CASNYGTPATDTQYF.

The chain combines TRBV11-2 with TRBJ1-2; perhaps TRBD1 as D (6 bases). With 0 bases removed from V and 4 bases from J, the gap between germline ends came to 15 bases. CDR3 length: 16 amino acids. Germline lookup yields CDR1 SGHAT and CDR2 FQNNGV. The CDR3 region has the DNA TGTGCCAGCAGCTTAGATACCCGAGGGGGTGCCTATGGCTACACCTTC. Translating it yields CASSLDTRGGAYGYTF.